These 16 T cell receptor beta chains share one sample of origin, sequenced in a study of technical replicates of blood from a few donors. Produced via immunoSEQ multiplex PCR; TCRdb's table is partial and in-frame only. The sample shows some 79,000 clones, approximately 94% of them seen only once. Sequencing was performed on T cells isolated from PBMCs. The receptors shown here come from a human donor in good health.

The sample holds a few counts of this clone. The chain recombines TRBV14 with TRBJ1-4; no clear D. Germline V gene data show CDR1 as SGHDN and CDR2 as FVKESK. The CDR3 extends over 16 amino acids. V was cut by 6 bases and J by 4 bases, with 18 bases left in between. The CDR3 sequence: CASSYNTGRGNEKLFF. The CDR3, as DNA: TGTGCCAGCAGTTACAACACTGGGCGGGGTAATGAAAAACTGTTTTTT.

The rearrangement joins TRBV28 to TRBJ2-1; D is perhaps TRBD2 (5 bases). Germline V CDR1 and CDR2: MDHEN, SYDVKM. V was shortened by 1 base and J by 12 bases, with 19 bases between the two germline ends. The CDR3 runs to 15 residues. The CDR3: CASSLSSGTLRGQFF. DNA for the CDR3: TGTGCCAGCAGTTTATCGAGCGGTACACTTCGGGGGCAGTTCTTC.

The V call is TRBV6-5, the J call TRBJ2-1; 9 bases align to TRBD1. J gave up 5 bases and V 0 bases, and 5 bases lay outside the gene matches. CDR3 size: 16 residues. The germline V gene encodes CDR1 MNHEY and CDR2 SVGAGI. CDR3 nucleotides: TGTGCCAGCAGTTACTCCGGGACAGGGTTAGACAATGAGCAGTTCTTC. Its protein is CASSYSGTGLDNEQFF.

This sequence joins TRBV19 and TRBJ2-1; the D is unclear. CDR3 length: 14 amino acids. The germline CDR1 and CDR2 sequences are LNHDA and SQIVND (reference sequence). V was shortened by 4 bases and J by 8 bases, with 15 bases between the two germline ends. The CDR3 DNA sequence: TGTGCCAGTAGTACAGAGAACGGCGGCGATGAGCAGTTCTTC. Translation: CASSTENGGDEQFF.

The chain links TRBV28 to TRBJ2-5, with no clear D. The CDR3 has 14 residues. Germline lookup yields CDR1 MDHEN and CDR2 SYDVKM. Trimming took off 4 bases at V and 3 bases at J, with 12 bases between the two ends. The CDR3 nucleotides read TGTGCCAGCAGTTCCCCCCGAGGAGAAGAGACCCAGTACTTC. Translated, it gives CASSSPRGEETQYF.

The gene calls are TRBV11-2 and TRBJ2-7; TRBD2 matches 11 bases. From germline, CDR1 is SGHAT and CDR2 FQNNGV. The CDR3 has 13 amino acids. Trimming cost V 5 bases and J 4 bases; bases outside gene matches: 1. CDR3 DNA: TGTGCCAGCAGCCCTAGCGGGGGGTACGAGCAGTACTTC. Protein sequence: CASSPSGGYEQYF.

The chain combines TRBV9 with TRBJ2-1; maybe TRBD2 (6 bases). V lost 7 bases, J lost 2 bases, and 7 bases lay in between. Germline assignment: CDR1 SGDLS and CDR2 YYNGEE. CDR3 length equals 12 residues. The CDR3 spells CASGGTYNEQFF. CDR3 DNA sequence: TGTGCCAGCGGGGGGACCTACAATGAGCAGTTCTTC.

This clone was observed once. This chain uses TRBV30 with TRBJ2-7, with 10 bases lining up with TRBD2. The CDR3 consists of 13 residues. Germline trimming cut 5 bases from V and 4 bases from J; bases unmatched to any gene: 5. CDR1 GTSNPN and CDR2 SVGIG come from the germline V gene (reference sequence). CDR3 in DNA: TGTGCCTGGGATAGCGGGGGGATGTACGAGCAGTACTTC. It codes for CAWDSGGMYEQYF. Supplemented by reference TRBV30 and TRBJ2-7, the full variable domain reads SQTIHQWPATLVQPVGSPLSLECTVEGTSNPNLYWYRQAAGRGLQLLFYSVGIGQISSEVPQNLSASRPQDRQFILSSKKLLLSDSGFYLCAWDSGGMYEQYFGPGTRLTVT.

This clone was counted a single time. V and J are TRBV9 and TRBJ2-1; 12 nucleotides align to TRBD2. This CDR3 comprises 16 residues. Losses at the gene ends were 2 bases for V and 4 bases for J; bases not matched to a gene: 4. The germline V gene has CDR1 SGDLS and CDR2 YYNGEE. CDR3: CASSVRGTSGYNEQFF. For the CDR3, the DNA is TGTGCCAGCAGCGTCCGGGGGACTAGCGGGTACAATGAGCAGTTCTTC. Together with reference TRBV9 and TRBJ2-1, the CDR3 gives the full variable domain: DSGVTQTPKHLITATGQRVTLRCSPRSGDLSVYWYQQSLDQGLQFLIQYYNGEERAKGNILERFSAQQFPDLHSELNLSSLELGDSALYFCASSVRGTSGYNEQFFGPGTRLTVL.

The V and J genes are TRBV6-1 and TRBJ1-2, with D maybe TRBD1 (6 bases). Germline-derived CDR1 and CDR2 are MNHNS and SASEGT. Trimming removed 4 bases at V and 3 bases at J, with 9 bases between. The CDR3 sequence is 13 residues long. CDR3 sequence reads: CASSVRTDYGYTF. For the CDR3, the DNA is TGTGCCAGCAGTGTACGGACAGACTATGGCTACACCTTC.

This chain connects TRBV7-2 to TRBJ2-7; no clear D. The CDR3 loop spans 15 amino acids. V lost 4 bases to trimming and J lost 2 bases, with 15 bases between them. The germline V gene has CDR1 SGHTA and CDR2 FQGNSA. This CDR3 reads CASSYRPGSPYEQYF. For the CDR3, the DNA is TGTGCCAGCAGCTACCGGCCGGGTTCTCCCTACGAGCAGTACTTC. Full variable domain (rest looked up from reference TRBV7-2 and TRBJ2-7): GAGVSQSPSNKVTEKGKDVELRCDPISGHTALYWYRQSLGQGLEFLIYFQGNSAPDKSGLPSDRFSAERTGGSVSTLTIQRTQQEDSAVYLCASSYRPGSPYEQYFGPGTRLTVT.

The gene calls are TRBV9 and TRBJ1-4, with 8 bases that match TRBD1. V lost 2 bases, J lost 11 bases, and 8 bases stayed unmatched. This CDR3 spans 14 amino acids. Germline V gives CDR1 SGDLS, CDR2 YYNGEE. The CDR3 sequence is CASSVGGQGPKLFF. Here the CDR3 DNA reads TGTGCCAGCAGCGTTGGCGGACAGGGCCCTAAACTGTTTTTT.

The chain couples TRBV7-6 to TRBJ1-4, with 8 bases that match TRBD1. From germline, CDR1 is SGHVS and CDR2 FNYEAQ. The CDR3 covers 14 residues. V was pared by 2 bases and J by 5 bases, with 1 base of the junction left unmatched. CDR3 nucleotides: TGTGCCAGCAGCTTACGGACAGGGAATGAAAAACTGTTTTTT. Translation: CASSLRTGNEKLFF. The variable domain in full, with the rest retrieved from reference TRBV7-6 and TRBJ1-4, is GAGVSQSPRYKVTKRGQDVALRCDPISGHVSLYWYRQALGQGPEFLTYFNYEAQQDKSGLPNDRFSAERPEGSISTLTIQRTEQRDSAMYRCASSLRTGNEKLFFGSGTQLSVL.

The V and J genes are TRBV4-1 and TRBJ2-5; D is possibly TRBD1 (6 bases). Germline CDR1 and CDR2: MGHRA and YSYEKL. CDR3 length: 12 amino acids. Trimming cost V 4 bases and J 5 bases, with 8 bases left between them. CDR3: CASSPRGETQYF. The CDR3 nucleotides read TGCGCCAGCAGCCCAAGGGGGGAGACCCAGTACTTC.

The chain combines TRBV29-1 with TRBJ2-5; 14 bases align to TRBD2. Unmatched junction bases numbered 23, after V lost 0 bases and J lost 2 bases. The CDR3 has 23 amino acids. From germline, CDR1 is SQVTM and CDR2 ANQGSEA. CDR3 region: CSVEDGDIRRSGTSGSVQETQYF. CDR3 nucleotide sequence: TGCAGCGTTGAAGATGGGGACATAAGAAGGAGTGGGACTAGCGGGAGTGTGCAAGAGACCCAGTACTTC. The entire variable domain, with the rest obtained from reference TRBV29-1 and TRBJ2-5, is as follows: SAVISQKPSRDICQRGTSLTIQCQVDSQVTMMFWYRQQPGQSLTLIATANQGSEATYESGFVIDKFPISRPNLTFSTLTVSNMSPEDSSIYLCSVEDGDIRRSGTSGSVQETQYFGPGTRLLVL.

V gene TRBV5-1 combines with J gene TRBJ2-1; D possibly corresponds to TRBD2 (5 bases). CDR1 and CDR2 (germline): SGHRS, YFSETQ. Trimming left V 0 bases short and J 10 bases short, with 8 bases between. This CDR3 is 12 amino acids long. DNA for the CDR3: TGCGCCAGCAGCTTGGAGAGACTAGAGCAGTTCTTC. Its protein is CASSLERLEQFF.